What follows are 31 T cell receptor beta chains derived from one specimen sequenced in a study of CD8 T cells in Susac syndrome. It was with random hexamers that about 0.45 to 1 ug RNA was reverse transcribed. TCRdb reanalysed the immunoSEQ multiplex PCR reads using MiXCR and keeps one entry per CDR3 protein. Here the sample spans approximately 300,000 distinct CDR3 sequences, about nine tenths being singletons. Sequencing used CD8+ T cells from PBMCs. The receptors come from a human donor with multiple sclerosis.

The chain employs TRBV6-4 and TRBJ2-5; D not resolved. The CDR3 runs 13 residues. Germline-derived CDR1 and CDR2 are MRHNA and SNTAGT. V gave up 4 bases and J gave up 1 base, with 7 bases separating them. CDR3 sequence: CASSVSSQETQYF. CDR3 DNA sequence: TGTGCCAGCAGTGTCTCAAGCCAAGAGACCCAGTACTTC.

V is TRBV29-1 and J is TRBJ2-1; 7 nucleotides match TRBD2. This CDR3 has 13 residues. V was clipped by 4 bases and J by 6 bases; unmatched bases: 6. CDR1 is SQVTM, CDR2 ANQGSEA, per germline. CDR3 sequence reads: CSVGRVAGNEQFF. The CDR3 DNA follows: TGCAGCGTTGGGAGGGTAGCGGGCAATGAGCAGTTCTTC.

The CDR3 DNA follows: TGTGCCAGCAGCAATGGATATGGAAACACCATATATTTT. The encoded protein is CASSNGYGNTIYF. The chain is built from TRBV7-9 and TRBJ1-3; D is uncertain. Germline V gives CDR1 SEHNR, CDR2 FQNEAQ (reference sequence). With 5 bases removed from V and 3 bases from J, the gap between germline ends came to 8 bases. The CDR3 runs to 13 residues.

V is TRBV9 and J is TRBJ2-7; D possibly corresponds to TRBD1 (6 bases). V lost 4 bases and J lost 0, with 14 bases in between. The CDR3 covers 15 residues. Germline values: CDR1 SGDLS, CDR2 YYNGEE. CDR3 sequence: CASSPVWDTSYEQYF. CDR3 bases: TGTGCCAGCAGCCCCGTTTGGGACACCTCCTACGAGCAGTACTTC. Together with reference TRBV9 and TRBJ2-7, the CDR3 gives the full variable domain: DSGVTQTPKHLITATGQRVTLRCSPRSGDLSVYWYQQSLDQGLQFLIQYYNGEERAKGNILERFSAQQFPDLHSELNLSSLELGDSALYFCASSPVWDTSYEQYFGPGTRLTVT.

The CDR3 bases are TGTGCCAGCAGTTATCCCGCAGGCACACAAGAGACCCAGTACTTC. As protein: CASSYPAGTQETQYF. The genes are TRBV6-2 or TRBV6-3 and TRBJ2-5; D gene ambiguous. CDR3 size: 15 residues. Germline assignment: CDR1 MNHEY and CDR2 SVGEGT. Trimming stripped 3 bases from V and 2 bases from J, with 13 bases between.

V is TRBV25-1 and J is TRBJ2-2; the match to TRBD2 covers 12 bases. The length of the CDR3 is 16 residues. Germline CDR1 and CDR2: MGHDK and SYGVNS. J was trimmed by 6 bases and V by 2 bases; bases with no gene match: 4. The CDR3 sequence: CASSEKLAGGAGELFF. CDR3 nucleotides: TGTGCCAGCAGTGAAAAACTAGCGGGAGGTGCCGGGGAGCTGTTTTTT.

The chain employs TRBV19 and TRBJ1-6; 10 nucleotides match TRBD1. Trimming cost V 5 bases and J 10 bases; bases outside gene matches: 14. The CDR3 is 17 residues long. Germline V CDR1 and CDR2: LNHDA, SQIVND (reference sequence). The CDR3 sequence: CASSYGTGELINSPLHF. As DNA, the CDR3 is TGTGCCAGTAGTTACGGGACAGGGGAATTAATCAACTCACCCCTCCACTTT.

This chain links TRBV29-1 with TRBJ2-1; the match to TRBD2 covers 7 bases. Per germline, CDR1 SQVTM and CDR2 ANQGSEA. The CDR3 runs to 13 residues. After removal of 5 bases from V and 0 bases from J, the junction contained 1 base not matched to a gene. CDR3 nucleotide sequence: TGCAGCGTTTCGGGGGGCTCCTACAATGAGCAGTTCTTC. It specifies CSVSGGSYNEQFF.

The chain combines TRBV27 with TRBJ2-7; 9 positions match TRBD1. The CDR3 totals 14 residues. J was trimmed by 6 bases and V by 4 bases; bases with no gene match: 7. Germline CDR1 reads MNHEY; CDR2 reads SMNVEV (reference sequence). The CDR3 region has the DNA TGTGCCAGCAGTTCCTGGGGACAGGGATTCGAGCAGTACTTC. Translation gives CASSSWGQGFEQYF.

The chain uses TRBV5-6 and TRBJ2-1; TRBD1 matches at 7 bases. The V segment lost 2 bases and the J segment 10 bases; nucleotides outside the gene matches: 9. The CDR3 has 14 amino acids. CDR1 and CDR2 from the germline V gene are SGHDT and YYEEEE. The CDR3 DNA follows: TGTGCCAGCAGCTTACCGGGACAGACCTACGAGCAGTTCTTC. Translated: CASSLPGQTYEQFF. Filled out from reference TRBV5-6 and TRBJ2-1, the complete variable domain reads DAGVTQSPTHLIKTRGQQVTLRCSPKSGHDTVSWYQQALGQGPQFIFQYYEEEERQRGNFPDRFSGHQFPNYSSELNVNALLLGDSALYLCASSLPGQTYEQFFGPGTRLTVL.

The V gene is TRBV25-1, the J gene TRBJ2-1; 8 bases map to TRBD1. Germline CDR1 and CDR2: MGHDK and SYGVNS. The CDR3 has 17 amino acids. After removal of 5 bases from V and 4 bases from J, the junction contained 13 bases not matched to a gene. The CDR3 DNA sequence: TGTGCCAGCAGTTCCGATCAGGGGGCGACGAGGTACAATGAGCAGTTCTTC. As protein: CASSSDQGATRYNEQFF.

The chain is built from TRBV25-1 and TRBJ1-6; TRBD1 aligns across 7 bases. V was pared by 8 bases and J by 7 bases, with 8 bases of the junction left unmatched. The CDR3 covers 14 residues. Per germline, CDR1 MGHDK and CDR2 SYGVNS. The CDR3 loop reads CASGLGGVNSPLHF. For the CDR3, the DNA is TGTGCCAGCGGATTAGGGGGCGTAAATTCACCCCTCCACTTT.

This chain joins TRBV4-2 and TRBJ1-2, with D possibly matching TRBD1 (5 bases). The germline V gene has CDR1 LGHNA and CDR2 YNFKEQ. The CDR3 contains 15 residues. Trimming left V 0 bases short and J 0 bases short, with 8 bases between. The CDR3 nucleotides read TGTGCCAGCAGCCAAGAACCGGGACCTAACTATGGCTACACCTTC. Its translation is CASSQEPGPNYGYTF.

The V call is TRBV7-9, the J call TRBJ1-1, with D perhaps matching TRBD1 (5 bases). The V end lost 5 bases, the J end lost 10 bases, and 14 bases lay between the germline ends. The CDR3 totals 12 residues. Germline V gene lookup returns CDR1 SEHNR and CDR2 FQNEAQ (reference sequence). Here the CDR3 DNA reads TGTGCCAGCAGCCCGGGGCCTTCGGGAGCTTTCTTT. Its translation is CASSPGPSGAFF. The whole variable domain, remainder taken from reference TRBV7-9 and TRBJ1-1, is DTGVSQNPRHKITKRGQNVTFRCDPISEHNRLYWYRQTLGQGPEFLTYFQNEAQLEKSRLLSDRFSAERPKGSFSTLEIQRTEQGDSAMYLCASSPGPSGAFFGQGTRLTVV.

The chain uses TRBV7-6 and TRBJ2-7; 10 bases fit TRBD2. Germline assignment: CDR1 SGHVS and CDR2 FNYEAQ. The CDR3 runs to 16 residues. V was pared by 1 base and J by 6 bases, with 9 bases of the junction left unmatched. The CDR3 sequence is CASSLVSAGGRVEQYF. The CDR3 region has the DNA TGTGCCAGCAGCTTAGTCTCAGCGGGAGGGCGTGTCGAGCAGTACTTC.

V is TRBV20-1 and J is TRBJ2-1; 8 bases map to TRBD2. There are 17 residues in the CDR3. Unmatched junction bases numbered 19, after V lost 5 bases and J lost 7 bases. From germline, CDR1 is DFQATT and CDR2 SNEGSKA (reference sequence). The CDR3 DNA follows: TGCAGTGCTCCGACACAAGCGGGAGCCCCACCCAGGAATGAGCAGTTCTTC. Amino acid sequence: CSAPTQAGAPPRNEQFF.

The rearrangement joins TRBV5-1 to TRBJ2-5, with TRBD2 matching over 9 bases. The CDR3 extends over 15 amino acids. Trimming took 4 bases from V and 1 from J; bases not matched to a gene: 5. Germline assignment: CDR1 SGHRS and CDR2 YFSETQ. The DNA of the CDR3 is TGCGCCAGCAGCCTTGGACTAGCGACCCAAGAGACCCAGTACTTC. Translation gives CASSLGLATQETQYF.

J is TRBJ1-4 and V is TRBV9; 7 bases align to TRBD1. The CDR3 has 15 amino acids. CDR1 and CDR2 (germline): SGDLS, YYNGEE. V shed 4 bases, J shed 4 bases, and the junction held 7 bases outside the gene matches. CDR3 nucleotides: TGTGCCAGCAGCTTTCGGGGACAGAGTAATGAAAAACTGTTTTTT. This codes for CASSFRGQSNEKLFF.

The CDR3 DNA is TGTGCCAGCAGCCCACCCTTCATATCGGCCGACTATGGCTACACCTTC. The encoded protein is CASSPPFISADYGYTF. This chain links TRBV28 with TRBJ1-2; D gene ambiguous. V gave up 6 bases and J gave up 3 bases, with 20 bases separating them. Germline V lookup: CDR1 MDHEN, CDR2 SYDVKM. This CDR3 spans 16 amino acids.

V gene TRBV20-1 combines with J gene TRBJ2-5; no definite D call. Germline-derived CDR1 and CDR2 are DFQATT and SNEGSKA (reference sequence). There are 17 residues in the CDR3. V was clipped by 0 bases and J by 3 bases, with 20 bases between them. CDR3 amino acids: CSARDTYSGSFKETQYF. The DNA of the CDR3 is TGCAGTGCTAGAGATACCTATTCCGGCAGCTTTAAAGAGACCCAGTACTTC.

A note on this clonotype: The junction does not match germline at one end; this may be a read error. The V and J genes are TRBV7-8 and TRBJ2-7; unclear D gene. The CDR3 sequence is 16 residues long. CDR1 SGHVS and CDR2 FQNEAQ come from the germline V gene. The CDR3 DNA follows: TGTGCCAGCAGCCCTATGAGGACCAAACCCTCCCACGAGCAGTACTTC. Amino acid sequence: CASSPMRTKPSHEQYF.

This clonotype is a singleton in its sample. This sequence joins TRBV10-3 and TRBJ2-1; weak D call: TRBD1 (5 bases). The V end lost 3 bases, the J end lost 1 base, and 7 bases lay between the germline ends. The CDR3 has 14 residues. CDR1 and CDR2 from the germline V gene are ENHRY and SYGVKD. For the CDR3, the DNA is TGTGCCATCAGTGAAAAGGGGTCCTACAATGAGCAGTTCTTC. This gives the protein CAISEKGSYNEQFF.

This clonotype was picked up one time. The chain is built from TRBV27 and TRBJ2-2, with D possibly matching TRBD1 (6 bases). This CDR3 has 13 amino acids. CDR1 is MNHEY, CDR2 SMNVEV, per germline (reference sequence). Deletions cut 5 bases from V and 6 bases from J, with 10 bases between. CDR3 bases: TGTGCCAGCAGTCCACAGGGTCCCGGGGAGCTGTTTTTT. As protein: CASSPQGPGELFF.

This chain joins TRBV6-2 or TRBV6-3 and TRBJ2-2; 7 nucleotides line up with TRBD2. Germline V gene lookup returns CDR1 MNHEY and CDR2 SVGEGT. The CDR3 runs 14 residues. V was pared by 7 bases and J by 7 bases, with 9 bases of the junction left unmatched. In DNA form, the CDR3 reads TGTGCCAGCACCAACTCTCGGGGGGACGGGGAGCTGTTTTTT. Protein: CASTNSRGDGELFF.

This sequence joins TRBV29-1 and TRBJ2-5; weak D call: TRBD2 (6 bases). Germline lookup yields CDR1 SQVTM and CDR2 ANQGSEA. Trimming pared 2 bases from V and 2 bases from J, leaving 12 bases between. This CDR3 spans 14 amino acids. This CDR3 reads CSVELAGIQETQYF. The CDR3 DNA sequence: TGCAGCGTTGAATTGGCGGGGATTCAAGAGACCCAGTACTTC.

CDR3 in amino acids: CASSSRTDRADGYTF. CDR3 sequence (DNA): TGCGCCAGCAGCTCCCGGACAGACAGGGCTGATGGCTACACCTTC. This chain connects TRBV5-1 to TRBJ1-2; 7 nucleotides match TRBD1. The CDR3 loop spans 15 amino acids. V gave up 3 bases and J gave up 6 bases; unmatched junction bases: 11. Germline V gene sequence: CDR1 SGHRS, CDR2 YFSETQ.

This chain uses TRBV5-6 with TRBJ1-4, with a tentative D call TRBD1 (5 bases). V was shortened by 4 bases and J by 6 bases, with 19 bases between the two germline ends. CDR1 and CDR2 from the germline V gene are SGHDT and YYEEEE. This CDR3 is 16 amino acids long. The CDR3 loop reads CASSRVGEAADEKLFF. DNA for the CDR3: TGTGCCAGCAGCAGAGTGGGGGAGGCAGCAGATGAAAAACTGTTTTTT.

This chain uses TRBV6-4 with TRBJ1-4; 10 bases are shared with TRBD1. The germline V gene has CDR1 MRHNA and CDR2 SNTAGT. V was pared by 6 bases and J by 8 bases, with 9 bases of the junction left unmatched. This CDR3 contains 15 residues. The CDR3 DNA reads as TGTGCCAGCAGCCCCAGGACAGGGGGAGACGAAAAACTGTTTTTT. Translation gives CASSPRTGGDEKLFF.

This clonotype has a single count. This chain uses TRBV20-1 with TRBJ2-7, with 8 bases identical to TRBD2. J was trimmed by 4 bases and V by 4 bases; bases with no gene match: 6. Germline lookup yields CDR1 DFQATT and CDR2 SNEGSKA (reference sequence). The CDR3 runs to 13 residues. The CDR3 protein is CSANSGEAYEQYF. CDR3 DNA: TGCAGTGCTAATAGCGGGGAAGCTTACGAGCAGTACTTC.

The chain combines TRBV9 with TRBJ2-1, with TRBD1 matching over 9 bases. This CDR3 has 16 residues. Per germline, CDR1 SGDLS and CDR2 YYNGEE. V shed 0 bases, J shed 4 bases, and the junction held 5 bases outside the gene matches. The CDR3 coding sequence is TGTGCCAGCAGCGTAGGGGACAGGGACTCTTACAATGAGCAGTTCTTC. Its translation: CASSVGDRDSYNEQFF.

The V call is TRBV2, the J call TRBJ1-1; 7 positions agree with TRBD1. The trim removed 6 bases at V and 0 bases at J, leaving 10 bases unmatched. CDR3 size: 16 residues. Germline V gene lookup returns CDR1 SNHLY and CDR2 FYNNEI. The CDR3 nucleotides read TGTGCCAGCAGCTCAGGGGGAGGAGGCTTGAACACTGAAGCTTTCTTT. Amino acid sequence: CASSSGGGGLNTEAFF.